This T cell receptor (beta chain) was observed in a study of shared clonotypes between healthy human individuals. The CDR3 runs 22 residues. From germline, CDR1 is SGHRS and CDR2 YFSETQ. Trimming shortened V by 4 bases and J by 0 bases, and 32 bases separated the two germline ends. Per the original data handling: Junction-only immunoSEQ sequences carried no quality scores, so filtering differed. The assay was immunoSEQ multiplex PCR, and TCRdb's table has in-frame clones only and misses some. V and J calls and clone size are given by that table; D and trimming were obtained from the DNA. The table has roughly 1,100,000 clones, more than 65% seen once. Regarding this clone: Its antigen is unidentified.

Findings of the study overall: Rarefaction analysis demonstrated incomplete sorted-subset sequencing notwithstanding large depth. Non-shared clonotypes had lower generation probabilities than clonotypes shared by all four sorted-subset donors.

Splitting of CD4+ cells produced CD45RA+ naive and CD45RA-negative memory subsets. Material: memory CD4+ T cells sorted from blood. Subset of the sample: CD45RA-negative fraction. This sequence was found in a young man in good health. The V gene is TRBV5-1, the J gene TRBJ1-5, with a possible D match to TRBD1 (5 bases). CDR3 nucleotide sequence: TGCGCCAGCAGCCACCTGGGGACGATGGGGAGTGTTTTGAAAAATAGCAATCAGCCCCAGCATTTT. This encodes CASSHLGTMGSVLKNSNQPQHF.